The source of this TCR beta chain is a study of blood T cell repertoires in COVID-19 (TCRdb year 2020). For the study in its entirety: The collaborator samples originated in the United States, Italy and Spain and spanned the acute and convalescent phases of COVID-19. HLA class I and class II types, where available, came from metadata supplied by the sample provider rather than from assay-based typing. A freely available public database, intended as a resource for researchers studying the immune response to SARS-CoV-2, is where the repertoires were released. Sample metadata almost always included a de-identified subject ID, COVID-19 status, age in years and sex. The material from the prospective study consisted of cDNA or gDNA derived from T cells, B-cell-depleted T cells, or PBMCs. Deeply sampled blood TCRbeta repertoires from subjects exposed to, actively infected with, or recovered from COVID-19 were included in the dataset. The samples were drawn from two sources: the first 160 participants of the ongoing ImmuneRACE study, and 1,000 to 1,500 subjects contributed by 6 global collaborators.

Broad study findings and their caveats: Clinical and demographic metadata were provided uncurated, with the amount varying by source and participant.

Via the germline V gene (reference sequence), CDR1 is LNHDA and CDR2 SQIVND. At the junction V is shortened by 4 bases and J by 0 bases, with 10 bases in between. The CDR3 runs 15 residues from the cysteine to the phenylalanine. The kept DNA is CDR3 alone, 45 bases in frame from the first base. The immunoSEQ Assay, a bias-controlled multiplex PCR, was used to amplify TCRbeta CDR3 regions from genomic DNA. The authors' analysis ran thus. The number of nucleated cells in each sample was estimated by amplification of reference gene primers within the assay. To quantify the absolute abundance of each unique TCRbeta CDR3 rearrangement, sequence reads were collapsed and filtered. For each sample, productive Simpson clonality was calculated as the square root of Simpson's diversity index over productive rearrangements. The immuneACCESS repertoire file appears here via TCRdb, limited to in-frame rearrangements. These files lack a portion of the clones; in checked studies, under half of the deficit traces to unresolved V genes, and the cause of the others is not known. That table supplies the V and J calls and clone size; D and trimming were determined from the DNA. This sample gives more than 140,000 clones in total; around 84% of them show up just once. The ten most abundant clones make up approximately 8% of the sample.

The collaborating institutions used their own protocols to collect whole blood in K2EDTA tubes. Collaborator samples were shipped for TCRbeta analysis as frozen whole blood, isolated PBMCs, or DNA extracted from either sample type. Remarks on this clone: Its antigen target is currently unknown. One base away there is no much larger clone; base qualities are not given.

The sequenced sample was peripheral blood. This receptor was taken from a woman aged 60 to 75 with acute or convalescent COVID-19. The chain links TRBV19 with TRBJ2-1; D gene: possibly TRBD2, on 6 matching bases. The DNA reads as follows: TGTGCCAGTAGTACCCGGGGGAACTCCTACAATGAGCAGTTCTTC. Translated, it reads CASSTRGNSYNEQFF. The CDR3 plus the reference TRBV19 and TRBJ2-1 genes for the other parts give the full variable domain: DGGITQSPKYLFRKEGQNVTLSCEQNLNHDAMYWYRQDPGQGLRLIYYSQIVNDFQKGDIAEGYSVSREKKESFPLTVTSAQKNPTAFYLCASSTRGNSYNEQFFGPGTRLTVL.